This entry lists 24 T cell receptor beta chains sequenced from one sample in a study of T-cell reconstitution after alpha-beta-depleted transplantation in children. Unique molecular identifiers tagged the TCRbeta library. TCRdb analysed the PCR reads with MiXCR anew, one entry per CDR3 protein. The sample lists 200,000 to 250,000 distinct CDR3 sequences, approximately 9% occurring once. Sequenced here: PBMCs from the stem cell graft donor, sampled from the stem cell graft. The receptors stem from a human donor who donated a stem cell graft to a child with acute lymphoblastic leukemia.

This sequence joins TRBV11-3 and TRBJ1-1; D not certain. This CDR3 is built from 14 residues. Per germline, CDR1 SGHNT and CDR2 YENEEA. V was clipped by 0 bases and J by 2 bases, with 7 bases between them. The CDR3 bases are TGTGCCAGCAGCTTAGACCACAGCAACACTGAAGCTTTCTTT. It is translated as CASSLDHSNTEAFF.

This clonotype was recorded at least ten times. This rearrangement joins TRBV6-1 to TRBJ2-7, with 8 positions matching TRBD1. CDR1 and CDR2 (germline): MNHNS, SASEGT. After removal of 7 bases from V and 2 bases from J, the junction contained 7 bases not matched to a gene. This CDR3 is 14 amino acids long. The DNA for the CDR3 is TGTGCCAGCAACGGACAGGGTTTTCCCTACGAGCAGTACTTC. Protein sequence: CASNGQGFPYEQYF.

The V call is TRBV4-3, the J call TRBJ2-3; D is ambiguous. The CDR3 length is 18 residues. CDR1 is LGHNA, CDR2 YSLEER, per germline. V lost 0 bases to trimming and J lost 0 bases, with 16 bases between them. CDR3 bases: TGCGCCAGCAGCCAAGACCCAAAGGATCCAGATAGCACAGATACGCAGTATTTT. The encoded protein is CASSQDPKDPDSTDTQYF.

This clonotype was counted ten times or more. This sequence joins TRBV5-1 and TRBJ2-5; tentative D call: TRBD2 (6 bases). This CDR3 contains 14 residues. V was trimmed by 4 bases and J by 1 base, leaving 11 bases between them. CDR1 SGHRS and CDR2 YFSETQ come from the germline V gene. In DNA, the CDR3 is TGCGCCAGCAGCGATGGAGGGTTCCAAGAGACCCAGTACTTC. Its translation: CASSDGGFQETQYF.

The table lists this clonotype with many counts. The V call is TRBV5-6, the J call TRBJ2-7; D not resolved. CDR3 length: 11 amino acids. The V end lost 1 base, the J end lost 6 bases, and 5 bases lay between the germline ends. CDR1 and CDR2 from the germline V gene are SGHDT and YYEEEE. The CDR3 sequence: CASSLSLEQYF. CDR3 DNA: TGTGCCAGCAGCTTGTCTCTCGAGCAGTACTTC. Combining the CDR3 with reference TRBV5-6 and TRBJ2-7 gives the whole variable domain DAGVTQSPTHLIKTRGQQVTLRCSPKSGHDTVSWYQQALGQGPQFIFQYYEEEERQRGNFPDRFSGHQFPNYSSELNVNALLLGDSALYLCASSLSLEQYFGPGTRLTVT.

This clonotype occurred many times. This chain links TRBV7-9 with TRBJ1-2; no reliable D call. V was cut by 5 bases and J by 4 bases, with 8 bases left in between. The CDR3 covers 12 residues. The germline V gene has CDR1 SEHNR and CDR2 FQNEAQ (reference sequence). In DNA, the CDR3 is TGTGCCAGCAGCCAGCTCATCTATGGCTACACCTTC. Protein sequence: CASSQLIYGYTF.

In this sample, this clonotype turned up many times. This CDR3 is CSARVLVGTEAFF. The CDR3 bases are TGCAGTGCTAGAGTTCTGGTTGGCACTGAAGCTTTCTTT. The chain carries TRBV20-1 and TRBJ1-1; D gene uncertain. This CDR3 comprises 13 residues. V was shortened by 1 base and J by 4 bases, with 10 bases between the two germline ends. The V gene's germline CDR1 is DFQATT and CDR2 SNEGSKA (reference sequence).

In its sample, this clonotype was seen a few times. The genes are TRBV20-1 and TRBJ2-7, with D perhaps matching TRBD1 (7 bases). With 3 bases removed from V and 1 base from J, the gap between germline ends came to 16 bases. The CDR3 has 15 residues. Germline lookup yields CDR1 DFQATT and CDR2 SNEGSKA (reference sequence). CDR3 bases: TGCAGTGCTAGGGAGGGACAGAGTTTTTCCTACGAGCAGTACTTC. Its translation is CSAREGQSFSYEQYF.

The CDR3 loop is CASSLTTGEQFF. As DNA, the CDR3 is TGTGCCAGCAGCCTTACTACCGGGGAGCAGTTCTTC. This chain connects TRBV6-5 to TRBJ2-1; no firm D call. The CDR3 has 12 amino acids. V lost 6 bases and J 10 bases, leaving 13 bases between the germline ends. Germline CDR1 reads MNHEY; CDR2 reads SVGAGI.

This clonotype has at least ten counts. CDR3 nucleotide sequence: TGTGCCAGCAGTCCCTGGGGGAGGGGCACAGATACGCAGTATTTT. Protein product: CASSPWGRGTDTQYF. The V gene is TRBV6-1, the J gene TRBJ2-3, with 7 bases aligning to TRBD2. Trimming removed 5 bases from V and 1 base from J; junction bases left unmatched: 6. CDR3 length: 15 residues. Germline-derived CDR1 and CDR2 are MNHNS and SASEGT.

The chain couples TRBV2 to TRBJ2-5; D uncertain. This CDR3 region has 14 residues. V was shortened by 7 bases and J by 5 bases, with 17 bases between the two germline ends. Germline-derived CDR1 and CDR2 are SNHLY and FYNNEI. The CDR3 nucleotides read TGTGCCAGCATTTCGGATTATAAATCGGAGACCCAGTACTTC. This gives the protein CASISDYKSETQYF.

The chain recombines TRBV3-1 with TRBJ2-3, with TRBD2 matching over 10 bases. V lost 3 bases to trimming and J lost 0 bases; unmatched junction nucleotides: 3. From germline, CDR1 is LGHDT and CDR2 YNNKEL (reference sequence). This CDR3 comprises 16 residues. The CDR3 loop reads CASSHGTSESTDTQYF. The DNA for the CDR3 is TGTGCCAGCAGCCATGGGACTAGCGAGAGCACAGATACGCAGTATTTT.

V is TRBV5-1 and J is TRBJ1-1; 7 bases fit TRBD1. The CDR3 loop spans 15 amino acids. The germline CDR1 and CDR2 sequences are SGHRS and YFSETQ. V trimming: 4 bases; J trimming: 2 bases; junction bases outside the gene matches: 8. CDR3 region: CASSRTGTANTEAFF. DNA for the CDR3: TGCGCCAGCAGCAGAACCGGGACAGCAAACACTGAAGCTTTCTTT. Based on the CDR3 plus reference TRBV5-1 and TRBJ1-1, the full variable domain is KAGVTQTPRYLIKTRGQQVTLSCSPISGHRSVSWYQQTPGQGLQFLFEYFSETQRNKGNFPGRFSGRQFSNSRSEMNVSTLELGDSALYLCASSRTGTANTEAFFGQGTRLTVV.

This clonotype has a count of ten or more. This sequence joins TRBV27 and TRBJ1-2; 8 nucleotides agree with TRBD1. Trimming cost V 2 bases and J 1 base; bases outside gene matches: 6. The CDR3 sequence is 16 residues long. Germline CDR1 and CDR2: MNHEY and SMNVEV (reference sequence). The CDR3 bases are TGTGCCAGCAGTTTACTCGGGACAGGACATAACTATGGCTACACCTTC. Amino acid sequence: CASSLLGTGHNYGYTF.

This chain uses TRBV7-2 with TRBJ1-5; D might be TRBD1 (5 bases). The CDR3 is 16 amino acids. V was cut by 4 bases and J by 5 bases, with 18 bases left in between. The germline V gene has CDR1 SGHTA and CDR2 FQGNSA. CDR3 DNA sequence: TGTGCCAGCAGCTCCCGGGGGGGACGGGAAGATCAGCCCCAGCATTTT. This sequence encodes CASSSRGGREDQPQHF.

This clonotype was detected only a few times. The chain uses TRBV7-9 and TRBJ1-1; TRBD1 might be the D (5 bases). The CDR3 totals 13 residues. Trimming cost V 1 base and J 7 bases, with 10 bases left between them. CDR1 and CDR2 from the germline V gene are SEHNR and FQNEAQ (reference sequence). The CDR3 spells CASSLGGEDEAFF. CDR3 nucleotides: TGTGCCAGCAGCTTAGGAGGGGAAGATGAAGCTTTCTTT.

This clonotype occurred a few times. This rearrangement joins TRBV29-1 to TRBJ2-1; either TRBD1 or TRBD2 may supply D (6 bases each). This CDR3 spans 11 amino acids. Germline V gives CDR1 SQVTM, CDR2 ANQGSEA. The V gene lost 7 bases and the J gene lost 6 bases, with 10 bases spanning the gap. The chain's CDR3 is CSAEGGNEQFF. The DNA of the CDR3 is TGCAGCGCCGAGGGGGGCAATGAGCAGTTCTTC.

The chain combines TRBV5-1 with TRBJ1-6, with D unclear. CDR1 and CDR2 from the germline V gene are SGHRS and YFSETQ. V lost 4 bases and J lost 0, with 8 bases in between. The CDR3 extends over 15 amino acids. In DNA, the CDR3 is TGCGCCAGCAGCGGAACAGACTCCTATAATTCACCCCTCCACTTT. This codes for CASSGTDSYNSPLHF.

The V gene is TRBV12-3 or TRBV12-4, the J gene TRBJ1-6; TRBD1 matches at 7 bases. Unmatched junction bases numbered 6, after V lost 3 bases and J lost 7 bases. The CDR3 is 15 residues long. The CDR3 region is CASSFVSRGNSPLHF. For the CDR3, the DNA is TGTGCCAGCAGTTTTGTGTCCAGGGGGAATTCACCCCTCCACTTT.

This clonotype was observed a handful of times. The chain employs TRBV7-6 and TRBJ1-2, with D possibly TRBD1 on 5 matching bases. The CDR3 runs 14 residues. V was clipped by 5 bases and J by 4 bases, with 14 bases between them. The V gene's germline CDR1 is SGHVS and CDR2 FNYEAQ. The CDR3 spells CASSEGPGSYGYTF. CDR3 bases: TGTGCCAGCAGCGAAGGCCCAGGGAGCTATGGCTACACCTTC.

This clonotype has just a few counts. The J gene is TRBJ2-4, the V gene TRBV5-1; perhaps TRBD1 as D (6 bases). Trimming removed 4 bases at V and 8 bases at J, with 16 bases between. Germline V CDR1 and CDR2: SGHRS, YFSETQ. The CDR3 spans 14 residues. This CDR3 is CASSTGTPRDIQYF. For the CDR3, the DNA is TGCGCCAGCAGCACCGGGACACCTAGGGACATTCAGTACTTC.

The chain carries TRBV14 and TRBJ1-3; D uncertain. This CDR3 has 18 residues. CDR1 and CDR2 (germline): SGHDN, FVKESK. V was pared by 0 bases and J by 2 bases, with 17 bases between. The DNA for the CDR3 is TGTGCCAGCAGCCAAGATTATAGTCAGGAAGGAGCTGGAAACACCATATATTTT. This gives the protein CASSQDYSQEGAGNTIYF.

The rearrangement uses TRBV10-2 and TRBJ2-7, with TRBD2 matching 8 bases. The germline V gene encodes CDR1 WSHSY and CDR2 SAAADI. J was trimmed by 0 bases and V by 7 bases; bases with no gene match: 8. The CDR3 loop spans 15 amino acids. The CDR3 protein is CASTLIAGSSYEQYF. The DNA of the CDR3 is TGCGCCAGCACTCTAATAGCGGGAAGCTCCTACGAGCAGTACTTC.

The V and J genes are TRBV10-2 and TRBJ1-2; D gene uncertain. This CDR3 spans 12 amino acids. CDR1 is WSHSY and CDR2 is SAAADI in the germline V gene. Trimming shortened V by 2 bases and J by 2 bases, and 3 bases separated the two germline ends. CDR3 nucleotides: TGCGCCAGCAGTGAGGGAAACTATGGCTACACCTTC. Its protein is CASSEGNYGYTF.